This TCR beta chain was found in a study of cytomegalovirus exposure and HLA in healthy donors. CDR1 and CDR2 (germline): SGHRS, YFSETQ. The J segment lost 7 bases and the V segment lost 9 bases, leaving 10 bases of the junction unmatched. This CDR3 is 14 amino acids long. Separate from the roughly 700-subject first cohort, the roughly 120-subject validation cohort was the one that the donors belonged to. Data came from immunoSEQ multiplex PCR; TCRdb stores just in-frame clones and leaves some out. The sample contains under 150,000 clones, 70% to 90% of which appear only once. Study-level points and caveats: Subsequent analysis of the approximately 120 validation repertoires found a tendency for first-cohort TCR clusters to co-occur. The study flagged about 150 TCR beta chains as cytomegalovirus-associated.

Details on this clone: Its antigen is not identified.

The material sequenced was PBMCs. The chain recombines TRBV5-1 with TRBJ2-2, with 9 bases aligning to TRBD1. The receptor was isolated from a woman aged 25-40 years in good health and CMV-seronegative. DNA for the CDR3: TGCGCCACCAAACCGGGACAGGGTTTCGGGGAGCTGTTTTTT. This codes for CATKPGQGFGELFF. Complete variable domain (other parts from reference TRBV5-1 and TRBJ2-2): KAGVTQTPRYLIKTRGQQVTLSCSPISGHRSVSWYQQTPGQGLQFLFEYFSETQRNKGNFPGRFSGRQFSNSRSEMNVSTLELGDSALYLCATKPGQGFGELFFGEGSRLTVL.